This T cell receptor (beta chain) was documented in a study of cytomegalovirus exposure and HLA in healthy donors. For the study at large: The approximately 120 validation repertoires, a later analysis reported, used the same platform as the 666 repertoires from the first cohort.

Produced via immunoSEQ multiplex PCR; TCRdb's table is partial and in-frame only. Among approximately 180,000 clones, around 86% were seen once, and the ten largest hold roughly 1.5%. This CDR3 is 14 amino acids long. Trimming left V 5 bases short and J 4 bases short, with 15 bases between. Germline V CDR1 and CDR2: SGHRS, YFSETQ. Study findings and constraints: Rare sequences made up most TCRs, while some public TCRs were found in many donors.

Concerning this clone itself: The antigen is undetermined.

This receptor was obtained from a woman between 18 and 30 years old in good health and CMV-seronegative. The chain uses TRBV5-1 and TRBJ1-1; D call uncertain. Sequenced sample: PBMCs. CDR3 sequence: CASSSGERSTEAFF. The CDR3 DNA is TGCGCCAGCAGTTCGGGAGAACGTAGCACTGAAGCTTTCTTT.